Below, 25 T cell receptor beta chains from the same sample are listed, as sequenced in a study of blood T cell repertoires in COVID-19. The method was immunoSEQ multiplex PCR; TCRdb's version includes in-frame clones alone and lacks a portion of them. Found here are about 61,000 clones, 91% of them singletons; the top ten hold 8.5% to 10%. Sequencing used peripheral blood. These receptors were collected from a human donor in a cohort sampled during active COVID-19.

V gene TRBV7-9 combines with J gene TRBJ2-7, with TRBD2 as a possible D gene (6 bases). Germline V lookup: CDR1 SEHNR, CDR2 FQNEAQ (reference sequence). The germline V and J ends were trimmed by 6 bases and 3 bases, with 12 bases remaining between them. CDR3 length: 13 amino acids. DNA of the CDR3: TGTGCCAGCAGACACGGGACTGACTACGAGCAGTACTTC. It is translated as CASRHGTDYEQYF.

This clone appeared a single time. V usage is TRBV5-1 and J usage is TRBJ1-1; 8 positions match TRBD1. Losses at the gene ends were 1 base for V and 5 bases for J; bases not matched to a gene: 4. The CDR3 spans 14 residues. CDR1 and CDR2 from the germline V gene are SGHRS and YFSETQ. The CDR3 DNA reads TGCGCCAGCAGCTTGACAGGGGGTGGAACTGAAGCTTTCTTT. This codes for CASSLTGGGTEAFF.

This chain's CDR3 is CASSSRTATEAFF. The CDR3 coding sequence is TGTGCCAGCAGTTCGAGGACAGCAACTGAAGCTTTCTTT. This chain uses TRBV28 with TRBJ1-1; a weak D match, TRBD1 (6 bases). There are 13 residues in the CDR3. The V end lost 4 bases, the J end lost 5 bases, and 11 bases lay between the germline ends. Looked up from germline, CDR1 is MDHEN and CDR2 is SYDVKM.

As DNA, the CDR3 is TGCGCCAGCAGTGGTTCAGGGGGAATCTACGAGCAGTACTTC. It translates to CASSGSGGIYEQYF. The chain uses TRBV10-1 and TRBJ2-7; TRBD1 agrees at 7 bases. CDR1 is WNHNN and CDR2 is SYGVQD in the germline V gene (reference sequence). V lost 4 bases to trimming and J lost 3 bases; unmatched junction nucleotides: 6. The CDR3 is 14 amino acids.

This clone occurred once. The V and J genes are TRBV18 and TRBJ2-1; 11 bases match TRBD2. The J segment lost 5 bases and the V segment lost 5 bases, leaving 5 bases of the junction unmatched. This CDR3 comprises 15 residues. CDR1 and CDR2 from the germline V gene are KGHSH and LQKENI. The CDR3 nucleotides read TGTGCCAGCTCATCAGCTAGCGGGAGGAACAATGAGCAGTTCTTC. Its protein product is CASSSASGRNNEQFF.

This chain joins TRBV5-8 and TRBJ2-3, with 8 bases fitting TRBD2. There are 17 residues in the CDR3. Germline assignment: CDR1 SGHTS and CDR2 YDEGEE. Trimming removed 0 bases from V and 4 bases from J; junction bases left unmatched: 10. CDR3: CASSLGAGGPSADTQYF. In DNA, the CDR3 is TGTGCCAGCAGCTTGGGGGCGGGAGGACCCTCGGCAGATACGCAGTATTTT.

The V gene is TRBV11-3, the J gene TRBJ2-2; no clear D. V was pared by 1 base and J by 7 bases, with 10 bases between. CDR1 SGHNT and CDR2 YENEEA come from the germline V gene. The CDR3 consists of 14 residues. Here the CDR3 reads CASSLVPAVGELFF. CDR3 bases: TGTGCCAGCAGCTTAGTACCCGCGGTCGGGGAGCTGTTTTTT.

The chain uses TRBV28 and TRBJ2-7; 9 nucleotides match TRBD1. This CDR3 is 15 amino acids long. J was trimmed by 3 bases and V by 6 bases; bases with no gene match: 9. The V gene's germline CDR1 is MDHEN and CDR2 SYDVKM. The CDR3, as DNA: TGTGCCAGCAGCCATGAGGGACAGGGCCTCTACGAGCAGTACTTC. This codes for CASSHEGQGLYEQYF.

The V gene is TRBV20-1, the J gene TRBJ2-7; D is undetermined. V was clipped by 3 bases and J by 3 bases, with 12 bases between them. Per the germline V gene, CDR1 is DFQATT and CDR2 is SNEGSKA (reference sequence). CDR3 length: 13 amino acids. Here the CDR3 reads CSASAPEHYEQYF. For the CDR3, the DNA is TGCAGTGCTAGTGCGCCAGAACACTACGAGCAGTACTTC.

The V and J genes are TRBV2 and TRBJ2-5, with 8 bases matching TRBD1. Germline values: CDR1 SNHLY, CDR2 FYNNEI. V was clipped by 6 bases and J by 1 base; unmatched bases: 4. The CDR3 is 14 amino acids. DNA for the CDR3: TGTGCCAGCAGCCGGGACAGGACCCAAGAGACCCAGTACTTC. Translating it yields CASSRDRTQETQYF.

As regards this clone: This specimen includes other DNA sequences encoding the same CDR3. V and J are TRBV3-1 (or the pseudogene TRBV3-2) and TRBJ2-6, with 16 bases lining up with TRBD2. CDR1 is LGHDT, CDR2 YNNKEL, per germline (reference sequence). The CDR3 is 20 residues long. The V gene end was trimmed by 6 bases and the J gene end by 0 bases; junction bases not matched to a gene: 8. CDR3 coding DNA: TGTGCCAGCAGGCTTCCGGGACTAGCGGGGGGGGACTCTGGGGCCAACGTCCTGACTTTC. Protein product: CASRLPGLAGGDSGANVLTF.

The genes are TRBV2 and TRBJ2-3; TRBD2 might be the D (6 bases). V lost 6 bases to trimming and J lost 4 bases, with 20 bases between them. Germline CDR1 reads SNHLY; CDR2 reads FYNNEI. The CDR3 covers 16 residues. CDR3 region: CASRKLAPLVSDTQYF. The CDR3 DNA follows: TGTGCCAGCAGAAAACTAGCCCCACTGGTTTCAGATACGCAGTATTTT. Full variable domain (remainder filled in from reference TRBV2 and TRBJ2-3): EPEVTQTPSHQVTQMGQEVILRCVPISNHLYFYWYRQILGQKVEFLVSFYNNEISEKSEIFDDQFSVERPDGSNFTLKIRSTKLEDSAMYFCASRKLAPLVSDTQYFGPGTRLTVL.

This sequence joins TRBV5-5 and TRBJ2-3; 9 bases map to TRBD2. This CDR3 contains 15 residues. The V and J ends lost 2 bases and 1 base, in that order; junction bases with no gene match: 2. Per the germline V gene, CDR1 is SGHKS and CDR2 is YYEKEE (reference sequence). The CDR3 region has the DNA TGTGCCAGCAGCTTCGAGCGGGGGGGCACAGATACGCAGTATTTT. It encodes CASSFERGGTDTQYF.

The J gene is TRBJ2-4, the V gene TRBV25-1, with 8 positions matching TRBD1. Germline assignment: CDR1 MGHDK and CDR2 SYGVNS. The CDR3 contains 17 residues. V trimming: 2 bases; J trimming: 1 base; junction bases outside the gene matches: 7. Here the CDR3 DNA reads TGTGCCAGCAGTGAAGCCAGGGGGCTTGGGGCCAAAAACATTCAGTACTTC. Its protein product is CASSEARGLGAKNIQYF.

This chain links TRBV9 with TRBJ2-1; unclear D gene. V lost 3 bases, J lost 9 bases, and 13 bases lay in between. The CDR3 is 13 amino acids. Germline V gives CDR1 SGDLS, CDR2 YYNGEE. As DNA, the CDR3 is TGTGCCAGCAGCGCCATAGTATACGCTGAGCAGTTCTTC. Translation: CASSAIVYAEQFF.

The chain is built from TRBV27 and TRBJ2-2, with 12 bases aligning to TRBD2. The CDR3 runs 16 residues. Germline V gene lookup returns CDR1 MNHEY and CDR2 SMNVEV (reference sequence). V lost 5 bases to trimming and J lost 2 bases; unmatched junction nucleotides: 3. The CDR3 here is CASSKLAGGNTGELFF. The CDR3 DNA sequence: TGTGCCAGCAGTAAACTAGCGGGGGGCAACACCGGGGAGCTGTTTTTT.

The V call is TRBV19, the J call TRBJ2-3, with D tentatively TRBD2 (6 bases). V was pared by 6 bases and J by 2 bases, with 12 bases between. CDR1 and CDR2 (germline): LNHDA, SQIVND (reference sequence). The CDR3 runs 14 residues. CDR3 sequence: CASRSPGVTDTQYF. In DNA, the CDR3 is TGTGCCAGTAGGAGCCCGGGGGTCACAGATACGCAGTATTTT.

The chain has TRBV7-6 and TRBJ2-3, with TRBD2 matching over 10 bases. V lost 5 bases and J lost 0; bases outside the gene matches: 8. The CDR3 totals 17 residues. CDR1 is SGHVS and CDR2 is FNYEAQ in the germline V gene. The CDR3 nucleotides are TGTGCCAGCAGCCGCCAGACTAGCGGGTTGAGCACAGATACGCAGTATTTT. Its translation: CASSRQTSGLSTDTQYF.

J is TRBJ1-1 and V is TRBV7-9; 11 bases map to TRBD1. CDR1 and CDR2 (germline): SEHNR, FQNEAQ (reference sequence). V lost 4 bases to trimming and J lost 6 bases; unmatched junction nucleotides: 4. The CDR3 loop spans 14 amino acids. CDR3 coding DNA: TGTGCCAGCAGCTCGGGACAGGGGGACCCTGAAGCTTTCTTT. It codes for CASSSGQGDPEAFF.

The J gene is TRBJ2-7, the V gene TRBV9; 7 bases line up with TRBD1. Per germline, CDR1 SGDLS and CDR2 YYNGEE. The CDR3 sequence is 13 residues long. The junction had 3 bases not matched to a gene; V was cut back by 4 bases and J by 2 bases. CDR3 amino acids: CASSPQGAYEQYF. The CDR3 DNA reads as TGTGCCAGCAGCCCTCAGGGGGCCTACGAGCAGTACTTC.

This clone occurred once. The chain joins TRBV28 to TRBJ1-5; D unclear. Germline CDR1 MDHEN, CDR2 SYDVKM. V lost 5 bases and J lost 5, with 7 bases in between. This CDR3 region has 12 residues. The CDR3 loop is CASSLSYQPQHF. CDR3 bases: TGTGCCAGCAGTCTCTCTTATCAGCCCCAGCATTTT.

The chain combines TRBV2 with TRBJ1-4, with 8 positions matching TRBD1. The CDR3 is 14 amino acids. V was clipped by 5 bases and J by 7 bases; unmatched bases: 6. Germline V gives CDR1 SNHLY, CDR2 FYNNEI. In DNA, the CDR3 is TGTGCCAGCAGTCCAGGGGGCGCGGGTGAAAAACTGTTTTTT. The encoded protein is CASSPGGAGEKLFF.

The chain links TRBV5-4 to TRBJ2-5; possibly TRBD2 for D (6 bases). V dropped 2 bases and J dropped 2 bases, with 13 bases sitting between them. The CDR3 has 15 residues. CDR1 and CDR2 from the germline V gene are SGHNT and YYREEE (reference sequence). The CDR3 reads CASSFPGSTQETQYF. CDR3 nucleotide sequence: TGTGCCAGCAGCTTCCCCGGGAGTACACAAGAGACCCAGTACTTC. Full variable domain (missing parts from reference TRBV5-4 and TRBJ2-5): ETGVTQSPTHLIKTRGQQVTLRCSSQSGHNTVSWYQQALGQGPQFIFQYYREEENGRGNFPPRFSGLQFPNYSSELNVNALELDDSALYLCASSFPGSTQETQYFGPGTRLLVL.

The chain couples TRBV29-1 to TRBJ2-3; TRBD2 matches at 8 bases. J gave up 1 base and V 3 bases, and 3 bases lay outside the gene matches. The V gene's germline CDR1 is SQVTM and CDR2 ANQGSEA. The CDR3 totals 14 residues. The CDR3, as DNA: TGCAGCGTTGATAGCGGGACCGGCACAGATACGCAGTATTTT. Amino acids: CSVDSGTGTDTQYF.

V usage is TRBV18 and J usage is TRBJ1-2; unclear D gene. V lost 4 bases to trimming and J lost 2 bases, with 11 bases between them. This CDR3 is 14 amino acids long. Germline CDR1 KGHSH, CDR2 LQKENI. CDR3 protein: CASSRTTVNYGYTF. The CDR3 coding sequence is TGTGCCAGCTCACGAACAACAGTAAACTATGGCTACACCTTC.